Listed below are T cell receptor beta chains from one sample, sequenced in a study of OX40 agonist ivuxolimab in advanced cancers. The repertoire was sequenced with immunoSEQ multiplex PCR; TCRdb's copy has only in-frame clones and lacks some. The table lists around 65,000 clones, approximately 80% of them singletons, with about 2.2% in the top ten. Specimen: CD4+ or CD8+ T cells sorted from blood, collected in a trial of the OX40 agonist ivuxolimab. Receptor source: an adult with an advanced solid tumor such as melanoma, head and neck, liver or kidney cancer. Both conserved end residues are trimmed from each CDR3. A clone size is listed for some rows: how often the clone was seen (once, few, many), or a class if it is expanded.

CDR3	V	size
ASSERKQGAQH	TRBV6-1	-
ASSFQGSSYNEQF	TRBV5-1	few
ASSLQTGGTEAF	TRBV19	-
ASSQEGKSAGRETQY	TRBV4-1	once
ASSLKGADTQY	TRBV5-4	-
ASSGGQMNTEAF	TRBV7-9	-
ASSYEVAGSNEQF	TRBV6-5	-
ASRRRNTGELF	TRBV7-9	once
ASSPPAGSETQY	TRBV18	-
ASSAPWGTQY	TRBV11-2	-
ASSSRDRGNTEAF	TRBV18	once
ASSFRDTSGNQPQH	TRBV4-1	-
ASSARDNWNSPLH	TRBV27	-
ASSLNRGGNQPQH	TRBV5-6	-
ASSLEGGKNYEQY	TRBV5-4	once
ASSVSGGSNEKLF	TRBV11-2	-
ASSPASGIYEQY	TRBV6-1	-
ATPTMDEGSQPQH	TRBV6-1	-
ASSESRNRETQY	TRBV2	once
ASGGQTTGNTIY	TRBV6-6	-
ASSQRRATSNTEAF	TRBV14	few
ASSPGISGRLFEQF	TRBV4-1	once
ASTEKAGQKNTEAF	TRBV5-1	medium-sized
ASSLAMGGNEQY	TRBV5-1	-
ASSRTDNEQF	TRBV2	-
ASNPGVRAKETQY	TRBV19	-
ASSLGASGRFETQY	TRBV5-4	-
ASNGQNTGELF	TRBV2	-
ASSQGGQGQVTEAF	TRBV4-1	-
ASSDRTGGPDTQY	TRBV25-1	-
ASSRTWDSLGELF	TRBV4-2	-
ASSLQGSVGELF	TRBV5-1	-
ASRPPGGGYEQY	TRBV2	-
ASDRDRAYEQY	TRBV6-1	-
AIRGQGGGYT	TRBV10-3	-
ASTNRHNEKLF	TRBV19	few
ASSVTPGGNTEAF	TRBV9	few
AWRYRGRLGANYGYT	TRBV30	-
AWSVHLSADTQY	TRBV30	-
ASSPRGTSGRRLGNEQF	TRBV7-8	-
ASSPTTGGGTEAF	TRBV13	-
ASSPLEGRGYGCT	TRBV2	-